The TCR beta chain under discussion was sequenced for a study of cytomegalovirus exposure and HLA in healthy donors. 60 Vbeta and 13 Jbeta primers were used in PCR. Data came from immunoSEQ multiplex PCR; TCRdb stores just in-frame clones and leaves some out. Counted here are around 100,000 clones, approximately 77% occurring once; the ten biggest clones make up roughly 9.6%. Comment on this clone: Its antigen is unidentified.

The germline V gene encodes CDR1 SGHRS and CDR2 YFSETQ. The V end was cut by 1 base, the J end by 0 bases, with 7 bases between. CDR3 size: 14 residues. Study-wide findings and caveats: Previously analyzed data showed that most TCR beta V segments were productive at a frequency of about 87% or about 30%.

Sequencing input: PBMCs. This TCR derives from a male donor in good health and CMV-seropositive. This sequence joins TRBV5-1 and TRBJ1-1, with D unclear. The CDR3 is CASSLHRLNTEAFF. The CDR3 nucleotides are TGCGCCAGCAGCTTGCACAGACTGAACACTGAAGCTTTCTTT.